This passage covers 7 T cell receptor beta chains from one sample sequenced in a study of shared clonotypes between healthy human individuals. Only in-frame clones appear in the TCRdb table, and some are missing; sequencing was by immunoSEQ multiplex PCR. This table holds roughly 2.5 million clones, just over 90% found once. The sequenced material came from naive CD4+ T cells sorted from blood. Subset specified: CD45RA+ positively selected. These receptor sequences come from a man younger than 35 in good health.

The V and J genes are TRBV6-5 and TRBJ1-1; possibly TRBD1 for D (5 bases). The CDR3 loop spans 15 amino acids. Germline CDR1 reads MNHEY; CDR2 reads SVGAGI. V was pared by 4 bases and J by 1 base, with 13 bases between. The CDR3 region is CASSWGVERNTEAFF. CDR3 coding DNA: TGTGCCAGCAGTTGGGGGGTTGAAAGGAACACTGAAGCTTTCTTT.

This chain connects TRBV30 to TRBJ2-6; D is ambiguous. CDR3 length: 16 residues. Trimming removed 4 bases at V and 0 bases at J, with 13 bases between. Germline CDR1 GTSNPN, CDR2 SVGIG (reference sequence). The CDR3 coding sequence is TGTGCCTGGAACGTAGGTTTAACCTCTGGGGCCAACGTCCTGACTTTC. Translating gives CAWNVGLTSGANVLTF.

The CDR3 protein is CASSLGKTSYEQYF. Written as DNA, the CDR3 is TGTGCCAGCAGCTTGGGCAAGACCTCCTACGAGCAGTACTTC. V usage is TRBV7-2 and J usage is TRBJ2-7; the D is unclear. The V end lost 3 bases, the J end lost 0 bases, and 9 bases lay between the germline ends. The germline gives CDR1 SGHTA, CDR2 FQGNSA. The CDR3 spans 14 residues.

This chain connects TRBV7-3 to TRBJ1-1, with unresolved D. The V end lost 5 bases, the J end lost 1 base, and 14 bases lay between the germline ends. The CDR3 covers 15 residues. Germline V CDR1 and CDR2: SGHTA, FQGTGA. The CDR3 reads CASSPHGPQNTEAFF. Here the CDR3 DNA reads TGTGCCAGCAGCCCTCATGGACCCCAGAACACTGAAGCTTTCTTT.

The chain links TRBV10-3 to TRBJ2-2, with D possibly matching TRBD1 (5 bases). This CDR3 has 16 residues. Trimming took off 6 bases at V and 0 bases at J, with 14 bases between the two ends. Germline CDR1 ENHRY, CDR2 SYGVKD. CDR3 nucleotides: TGTGCCATCAGCCGGGCACAGGCGACGAACACCGGGGAGCTGTTTTTT. It yields the protein CAISRAQATNTGELFF.

The chain joins TRBV11-2 to TRBJ1-4, with D unclear. The CDR3 consists of 15 residues. Per the germline V gene, CDR1 is SGHAT and CDR2 is FQNNGV. Trimming stripped 6 bases from V and 0 bases from J, with 11 bases between. CDR3 in amino acids: CASSSDRTTNEKLFF. The CDR3 DNA sequence: TGTGCCAGCAGTTCGGACCGAACAACTAATGAAAAACTGTTTTTT. Full variable domain (missing parts from reference TRBV11-2 and TRBJ1-4): EAGVAQSPRYKIIEKRQSVAFWCNPISGHATLYWYQQILGQGPKLLIQFQNNGVVDDSQLPKDRFSAERLKGVDSTLKIQPAKLEDSAVYLCASSSDRTTNEKLFFGSGTQLSVL.

The chain employs TRBV7-9 and TRBJ2-1; 9 bases agree with TRBD2. CDR1 SEHNR and CDR2 FQNEAQ come from the germline V gene (reference sequence). This CDR3 contains 15 residues. The V gene end was trimmed by 5 bases and the J gene end by 7 bases; junction bases not matched to a gene: 9. The CDR3 loop is CASSLGTSTGNEQFF. CDR3 DNA sequence: TGTGCCAGCAGCCTCGGGACTAGCACGGGTAATGAGCAGTTCTTC. Combining the CDR3 with reference TRBV7-9 and TRBJ2-1 gives the whole variable domain DTGVSQNPRHKITKRGQNVTFRCDPISEHNRLYWYRQTLGQGPEFLTYFQNEAQLEKSRLLSDRFSAERPKGSFSTLEIQRTEQGDSAMYLCASSLGTSTGNEQFFGPGTRLTVL.